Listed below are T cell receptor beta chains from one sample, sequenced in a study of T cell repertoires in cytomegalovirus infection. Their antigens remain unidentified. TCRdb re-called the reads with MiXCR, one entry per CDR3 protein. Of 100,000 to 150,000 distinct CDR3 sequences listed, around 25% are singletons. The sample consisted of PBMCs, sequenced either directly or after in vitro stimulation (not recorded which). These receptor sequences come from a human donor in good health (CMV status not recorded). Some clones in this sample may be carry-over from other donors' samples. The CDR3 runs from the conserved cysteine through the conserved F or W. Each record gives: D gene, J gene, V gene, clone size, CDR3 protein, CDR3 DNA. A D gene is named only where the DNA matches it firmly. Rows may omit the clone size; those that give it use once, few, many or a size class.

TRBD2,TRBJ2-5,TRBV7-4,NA,CASSSTLSGEYQETQYF,TGTGCCAGCAGCTCGACCTTAAGCGGGGAGTACCAAGAGACCCAGTACTTC
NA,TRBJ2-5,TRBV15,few,CATRGAGETQYF,TGTGCCACCAGGGGGGCGGGGGAGACCCAGTACTTC
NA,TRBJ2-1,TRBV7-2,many,CASSFSTGGINEQFF,TGTGCCAGCAGCTTTTCGACTGGGGGTATCAATGAGCAGTTCTTC
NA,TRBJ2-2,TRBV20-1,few,CSAILDGRDAGELFF,TGCAGTGCTATTTTAGACGGACGGGATGCCGGGGAGCTGTTTTTT
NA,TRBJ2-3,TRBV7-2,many,CASSLGVGTDTQYF,TGTGCCAGCAGCTTAGGAGTAGGTACAGATACGCAGTATTTT
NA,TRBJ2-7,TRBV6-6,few,CASSYSKVGNEQYF,TGTGCCAGCAGTTACTCGAAGGTAGGGAACGAGCAGTACTTC
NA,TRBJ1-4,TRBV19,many,CASTDSWDARSEKLFF,TGTGCCAGTACCGACTCCTGGGACGCCCGGAGTGAAAAACTGTTTTTT
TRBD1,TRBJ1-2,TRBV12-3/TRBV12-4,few,CASSPRDRLNYGYTF,TGTGCCAGCAGTCCGCGGGACAGGCTAAACTATGGCTACACCTTC
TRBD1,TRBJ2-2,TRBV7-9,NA,CASSTIHGTANTGELFF,TGTGCCAGCAGCACCATCCACGGGACAGCCAACACCGGGGAGCTGTTTTTT
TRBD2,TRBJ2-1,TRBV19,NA,CASSSLAGGAEQFF,TGTGCCAGTAGTAGCCTAGCGGGAGGGGCTGAGCAGTTCTTC
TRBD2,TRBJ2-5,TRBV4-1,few,CASSQDFGTNIETQYF,TGCGCCAGCAGCCAAGATTTCGGGACTAATATCGAGACCCAGTACTTC
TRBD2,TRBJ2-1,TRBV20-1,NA,CSARDWRGSGRAKYNEQFF,TGCAGTGCTAGAGATTGGCGGGGTAGCGGGAGGGCGAAGTACAATGAGCAGTTCTTC
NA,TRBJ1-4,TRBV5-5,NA,CASRQSNEKLFF,TGTGCCAGCAGACAGAGTAATGAAAAACTGTTTTTT
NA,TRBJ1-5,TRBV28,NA,CASSIRVNNQPQHF,TGTGCCAGCAGTATAAGAGTCAACAATCAGCCCCAGCATTTT
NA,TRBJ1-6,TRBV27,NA,CASSSHYGAALHF,TGTGCCAGCAGTTCTCACTACGGGGCAGCCCTCCACTTT
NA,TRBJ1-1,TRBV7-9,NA,CASSLSLSVGEAFF,TGTGCCAGCAGCTTATCATTAAGTGTCGGCGAAGCTTTCTTT
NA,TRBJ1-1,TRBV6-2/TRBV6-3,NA,CASSYRELRAEAFF,TGTGCCAGCAGTTACAGGGAACTAAGGGCTGAAGCTTTCTTT
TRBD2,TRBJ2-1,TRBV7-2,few,CASSLVGRNNEQFF,TGTGCCAGCAGCTTAGTCGGGAGGAATAATGAGCAGTTCTTC
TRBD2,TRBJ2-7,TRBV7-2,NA,CASSLSRLAGAYEQYF,TGTGCCAGCAGCTTATCTAGACTAGCGGGAGCCTACGAGCAGTACTTC
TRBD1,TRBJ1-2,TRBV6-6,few,CASTLDRGAPDYGYTF,TGTGCCAGCACCCTCGACAGGGGGGCCCCCGACTATGGCTACACCTTC
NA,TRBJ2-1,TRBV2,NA,CASSSDGFNEQFF,TGTGCCAGCAGTTCAGACGGATTCAATGAGCAGTTCTTC
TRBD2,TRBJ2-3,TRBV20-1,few,CSASLAGSGTDTQYF,TGCAGTGCTAGTCTAGCGGGGAGTGGCACAGATACGCAGTATTTT
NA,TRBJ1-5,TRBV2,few,CATLAGLNQPQHF,TGTGCCACCCTCGCGGGGCTCAATCAGCCCCAGCATTTT
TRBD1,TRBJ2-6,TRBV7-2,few,CASSLRTGWQTNVLTF,TGTGCCAGCAGCCTGAGGACAGGGTGGCAAACCAACGTCCTGACTTTC
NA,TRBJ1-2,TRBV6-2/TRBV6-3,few,CASTNSGVHGYTF,TGTGCCAGCACCAATTCAGGGGTCCATGGCTACACCTTC
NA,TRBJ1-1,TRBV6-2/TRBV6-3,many,CASSWTQNTEAFF,TGTGCCAGCAGCTGGACACAGAACACTGAAGCTTTCTTT
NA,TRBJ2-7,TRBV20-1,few,CSARDHDYRGSYEQYF,TGCAGTGCTAGAGATCACGACTACCGGGGCTCCTACGAGCAGTACTTC
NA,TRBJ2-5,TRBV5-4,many,CASSLDVSAETQYF,TGTGCCAGCAGCTTGGATGTGTCGGCGGAGACCCAGTACTTC
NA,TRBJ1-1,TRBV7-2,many,CASSRRQMNTEAFF,TGTGCCAGCAGCCGTAGACAGATGAACACTGAAGCTTTCTTT
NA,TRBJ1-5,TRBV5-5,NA,CASSLAWGGQPQHF,TGTGCCAGCAGCTTGGCTTGGGGTGGACAGCCCCAGCATTTT
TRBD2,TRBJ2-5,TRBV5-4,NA,CASNPNDGRETQYF,TGTGCCAGCAACCCAAACGACGGGAGGGAGACCCAGTACTTC
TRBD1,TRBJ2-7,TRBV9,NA,CASSVGLTGWEQYF,TGTGCCAGCAGCGTGGGCCTGACAGGGTGGGAGCAGTACTTC
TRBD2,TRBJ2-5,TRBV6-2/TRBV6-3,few,CASTYGLAYETQYF,TGTGCCAGCACCTACGGACTAGCTTACGAGACCCAGTACTTC
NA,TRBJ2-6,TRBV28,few,CASSSDRGPGANVLTF,TGTGCCAGCAGTTCCGACCGGGGGCCTGGGGCCAACGTCCTGACTTTC
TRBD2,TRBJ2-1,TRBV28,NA,CASGGGREDEQFF,TGTGCCAGCGGGGGCGGGAGGGAAGATGAGCAGTTCTTC
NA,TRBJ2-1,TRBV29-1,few,CSVEGGTYNEQFF,TGCAGCGTTGAGGGTGGTACCTACAATGAGCAGTTCTTC
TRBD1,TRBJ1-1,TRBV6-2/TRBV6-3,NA,CASIRATGQAMNTEAFF,TGTGCCAGCATTCGGGCAACCGGACAGGCCATGAACACTGAAGCTTTCTTT
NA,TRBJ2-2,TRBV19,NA,CASRAGAHTGELFF,TGTGCCAGTAGAGCAGGGGCGCACACCGGGGAGCTGTTTTTT
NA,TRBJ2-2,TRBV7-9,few,CASSATSPGTGELFF,TGTGCCAGCAGTGCAACTAGCCCTGGCACCGGGGAGCTGTTTTTT
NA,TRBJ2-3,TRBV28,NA,CASSPLAPLWQGESTDTQYF,NA
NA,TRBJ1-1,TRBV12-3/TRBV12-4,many,CASTRQVNTEAFF,TGTGCCAGTACCAGACAGGTGAACACTGAAGCTTTCTTT
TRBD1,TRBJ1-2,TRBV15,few,CATSRDGQGWGNYGYTF,TGTGCCACCAGCAGAGACGGACAGGGATGGGGGAACTATGGCTACACCTTC
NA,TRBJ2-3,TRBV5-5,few,CASSPPGVGTQYF,TGTGCCAGCAGCCCCCCGGGGGTTGGTACGCAGTATTTT
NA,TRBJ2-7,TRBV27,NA,CASSLDVYDEQYF,TGTGCCAGCAGTTTAGACGTCTACGACGAGCAGTACTTC
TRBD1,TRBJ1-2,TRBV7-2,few,CASSLGTGSYGYTF,TGTGCCAGCAGCTTAGGGACAGGGTCCTATGGCTACACCTTC
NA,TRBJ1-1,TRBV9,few,CASSVDGRVNTEAFF,TGTGCCAGCAGCGTAGACGGCAGGGTGAACACTGAAGCTTTCTTT
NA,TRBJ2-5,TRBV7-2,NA,CASSLGTVGETQYF,TGTGCCAGCAGCTTGGGTACTGTAGGGGAGACCCAGTACTTC
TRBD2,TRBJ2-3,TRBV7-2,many,CASSSPSQPSGHTDTQYF,TGTGCCAGCAGCTCCCCCTCCCAACCTAGCGGGCACACAGATACGCAGTATTTT
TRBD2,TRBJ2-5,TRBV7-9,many,CASSSPTSDPGETQYF,TGTGCCAGCAGTTCCCCGACTAGCGACCCAGGAGAGACCCAGTACTTC
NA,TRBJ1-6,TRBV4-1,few,CASSQVGLSSSPLHF,TGCGCCAGCAGCCAAGTAGGACTCTCGAGTTCACCCCTCCACTTT